These 17 T cell receptor beta chains originate from one sample sequenced in a study of T-cell reconstitution after alpha-beta-depleted transplantation in children. Unique molecular identifiers were built into the TCRbeta library. A single record per CDR3 protein comes from TCRdb applying MiXCR to the PCR reads. The data contain around 200,000 distinct CDR3 sequences, over 5.5% of them singletons. The sample in question was PBMCs from the stem cell graft donor, obtained from the stem cell graft. The receptors here all came from a human donor who donated a stem cell graft to a child with Wiskott-Aldrich syndrome.

V usage is TRBV15 and J usage is TRBJ1-1; D is possibly TRBD1 (6 bases). The germline V gene has CDR1 LNHNV and CDR2 YYDKDF (reference sequence). The CDR3 sequence is 15 residues long. The V end lost 8 bases, the J end lost 2 bases, and 18 bases lay between the germline ends. The CDR3 sequence is CATSERQEINTEAFF. The CDR3 bases are TGTGCCACCTCGGAAAGACAGGAAATTAACACTGAAGCTTTCTTT.

At least ten counts were recorded for this clonotype. This rearrangement joins TRBV11-2 to TRBJ2-5; TRBD2 agrees at 13 bases. Looked up from germline, CDR1 is SGHAT and CDR2 is FQNNGV. The CDR3 sequence is 16 residues long. The V and J ends lost 5 bases and 2 bases, in that order; junction bases with no gene match: 5. CDR3: CASSPGTSGVQETQYF. CDR3 nucleotide sequence: TGTGCCAGCAGCCCCGGGACTAGCGGGGTTCAAGAGACCCAGTACTTC.

This clonotype was detected many times. The genes are TRBV6-1 and TRBJ1-5; D remains unclear. V lost 6 bases to trimming and J lost 5 bases, with 17 bases between them. The CDR3 runs 15 residues. Germline CDR1 MNHNS, CDR2 SASEGT. For the CDR3, the DNA is TGTGCCAGCAGCCTCTTCTCTGTAAGGGATCAGCCCCAGCATTTT. Its protein product is CASSLFSVRDQPQHF.

This clonotype has a count of ten or more. The chain uses TRBV2 and TRBJ2-2; 9 bases fit TRBD1. This CDR3 spans 17 amino acids. The germline gives CDR1 SNHLY, CDR2 FYNNEI. Losses at the gene ends were 6 bases for V and 2 bases for J; bases not matched to a gene: 10. The CDR3 is CASSLPWTGANTGELFF. In nucleotides, the CDR3 is TGTGCCAGCAGCCTTCCCTGGACAGGGGCCAACACCGGGGAGCTGTTTTTT.

This chain uses TRBV30 with TRBJ2-5, with no clear D. Trimming removed 5 bases from V and 4 bases from J, with 8 bases in between. CDR3 length: 11 amino acids. CDR1 is GTSNPN and CDR2 is SVGIG in the germline V gene (reference sequence). CDR3 amino acids: CAWAPGETQYF. Written as DNA, the CDR3 is TGTGCCTGGGCCCCGGGAGAGACCCAGTACTTC.

In this sample, this clonotype turned up many times. The rearrangement links TRBV20-1 to TRBJ2-3; D is undetermined. The CDR3 length is 13 residues. The germline V gene encodes CDR1 DFQATT and CDR2 SNEGSKA (reference sequence). Trimming took 1 base from V and 5 from J, leaving 10 bases between them. CDR3 bases: TGCAGTGCTAGAGTGCACTTCGAAGATACGCAGTATTTT. Residues: CSARVHFEDTQYF.

The table lists this clonotype with many counts. V usage is TRBV4-2 and J usage is TRBJ2-1; D is undetermined. Germline CDR1 is LGHNA and CDR2 is YNFKEQ. The CDR3 sequence is 17 residues long. The V end was cut by 0 bases, the J end by 0 bases, with 12 bases between. Here the CDR3 DNA reads TGTGCCAGCAGCCAAGACCCTGCCCCGAGCTCCTACAATGAGCAGTTCTTC. This translates into CASSQDPAPSSYNEQFF.

This clonotype was picked up many times. This chain connects TRBV29-1 to TRBJ2-3; D gene uncertain. The CDR3 consists of 16 residues. V lost 3 bases and J 0 bases, leaving 16 bases between the germline ends. CDR1 SQVTM and CDR2 ANQGSEA come from the germline V gene. This chain's CDR3 is CSVEGMDGFSTDTQYF. DNA for the CDR3: TGCAGCGTTGAGGGAATGGACGGTTTCAGCACAGATACGCAGTATTTT.

This clonotype was detected many times. The chain has TRBV15 and TRBJ2-2; no clear D gene. In germline, CDR1 is LNHNV, CDR2 YYDKDF (reference sequence). Trimming pared 0 bases from V and 10 bases from J, leaving 9 bases between. The CDR3 is made up of 13 amino acids. As DNA, the CDR3 is TGTGCCACCAGCAGAGACCGGGTCATGGAGCTGTTTTTT. This sequence encodes CATSRDRVMELFF. The full variable domain, its missing parts supplied by reference TRBV15 and TRBJ2-2, is DAMVIQNPRYQVTQFGKPVTLSCSQTLNHNVMYWYQQKSSQAPKLLFHYYDKDFNNEADTPDNFQSRRPNTSFCFLDIRSPGLGDTAMYLCATSRDRVMELFFGEGSRLTVL.

The chain employs TRBV11-2 and TRBJ2-3; tentatively, D is TRBD1 or TRBD2 (6 bases each). The CDR3 totals 15 residues. Trimming removed 5 bases from V and 5 bases from J, with 17 bases in between. CDR1 and CDR2 from the germline V gene are SGHAT and FQNNGV. This CDR3 reads CASSPGAPARDTQYF. CDR3 DNA: TGTGCCAGCAGCCCGGGGGCGCCCGCACGAGATACGCAGTATTTT.

CDR3 sequence (DNA): TGTGCCAGCAGTGGCAGGGGGTCCTACAATGAGCAGTTCTTC. Its translation is CASSGRGSYNEQFF. The rearrangement joins TRBV25-1 to TRBJ2-1; 7 nucleotides line up with TRBD1. Losses at the gene ends were 4 bases for V and 1 base for J; bases not matched to a gene: 1. This CDR3 contains 14 residues. The germline CDR1 and CDR2 sequences are MGHDK and SYGVNS.

The rearrangement joins TRBV4-1 to TRBJ1-2, with TRBD1 as a possible D gene (5 bases). The germline V gene has CDR1 MGHRA and CDR2 YSYEKL. CDR3 length: 16 amino acids. The V and J ends lost 0 bases and 2 bases respectively, with 13 bases between them. CDR3 sequence: CASSQERGDRNYGYTF. The CDR3, as DNA: TGCGCCAGCAGCCAAGAGAGGGGCGATAGGAACTATGGCTACACCTTC.

This clonotype was seen only a few times. V usage is TRBV2 and J usage is TRBJ2-3, with TRBD2 matching over 12 bases. V lost 6 bases and J lost 4; bases outside the gene matches: 8. This CDR3 region has 16 residues. The germline V gene has CDR1 SNHLY and CDR2 FYNNEI. The CDR3 protein is CASRAETSGGADTQYF. CDR3 in DNA: TGTGCCAGCAGGGCAGAGACTAGCGGGGGTGCAGATACGCAGTATTTT. The full variable domain, rest sourced from reference TRBV2 and TRBJ2-3, is EPEVTQTPSHQVTQMGQEVILRCVPISNHLYFYWYRQILGQKVEFLVSFYNNEISEKSEIFDDQFSVERPDGSNFTLKIRSTKLEDSAMYFCASRAETSGGADTQYFGPGTRLTVL.

This clonotype occurred many times. The chain recombines TRBV12-3 or TRBV12-4 with TRBJ2-2; D tentatively reads TRBD1 or TRBD2 (5 bases each). V was pared by 2 bases and J by 4 bases, with 14 bases between. CDR3 size: 16 residues. The CDR3 DNA is TGTGCCAGCAGTTTAAGGTCAGGGAGAAGCACCGGGGAGCTGTTTTTT. Its translation is CASSLRSGRSTGELFF.

This clonotype occurred a few times. The rearrangement links TRBV20-1 to TRBJ2-3, with D possibly matching TRBD2 (6 bases). V was shortened by 6 bases and J by 3 bases, with 19 bases between the two germline ends. Germline CDR1 DFQATT, CDR2 SNEGSKA (reference sequence). This CDR3 region has 15 residues. CDR3 DNA sequence: TGCAGTGCCAGAAGTCAGTCAGGAGGGACAGATACGCAGTATTTT. It specifies CSARSQSGGTDTQYF.

This clonotype appeared many times. The chain has TRBV12-3 or TRBV12-4 and TRBJ2-7; no firm D call. Trimming left V 5 bases short and J 3 bases short, with 17 bases between. The CDR3 runs to 15 residues. CDR3 loop: CASSPRPLGFYEQYF. CDR3 DNA: TGTGCCAGCAGTCCACGCCCACTGGGGTTCTACGAGCAGTACTTC.

Ten or more counts support this clonotype. This sequence joins TRBV7-2 and TRBJ1-2; 7 positions match TRBD1. Trimming cost V 1 base and J 0 bases; bases outside gene matches: 2. The CDR3 spans 15 residues. The V gene's germline CDR1 is SGHTA and CDR2 FQGNSA. The CDR3 is CASSLGGQANYGYTF. CDR3 in DNA: TGTGCCAGCAGCTTAGGCGGACAGGCTAACTATGGCTACACCTTC.